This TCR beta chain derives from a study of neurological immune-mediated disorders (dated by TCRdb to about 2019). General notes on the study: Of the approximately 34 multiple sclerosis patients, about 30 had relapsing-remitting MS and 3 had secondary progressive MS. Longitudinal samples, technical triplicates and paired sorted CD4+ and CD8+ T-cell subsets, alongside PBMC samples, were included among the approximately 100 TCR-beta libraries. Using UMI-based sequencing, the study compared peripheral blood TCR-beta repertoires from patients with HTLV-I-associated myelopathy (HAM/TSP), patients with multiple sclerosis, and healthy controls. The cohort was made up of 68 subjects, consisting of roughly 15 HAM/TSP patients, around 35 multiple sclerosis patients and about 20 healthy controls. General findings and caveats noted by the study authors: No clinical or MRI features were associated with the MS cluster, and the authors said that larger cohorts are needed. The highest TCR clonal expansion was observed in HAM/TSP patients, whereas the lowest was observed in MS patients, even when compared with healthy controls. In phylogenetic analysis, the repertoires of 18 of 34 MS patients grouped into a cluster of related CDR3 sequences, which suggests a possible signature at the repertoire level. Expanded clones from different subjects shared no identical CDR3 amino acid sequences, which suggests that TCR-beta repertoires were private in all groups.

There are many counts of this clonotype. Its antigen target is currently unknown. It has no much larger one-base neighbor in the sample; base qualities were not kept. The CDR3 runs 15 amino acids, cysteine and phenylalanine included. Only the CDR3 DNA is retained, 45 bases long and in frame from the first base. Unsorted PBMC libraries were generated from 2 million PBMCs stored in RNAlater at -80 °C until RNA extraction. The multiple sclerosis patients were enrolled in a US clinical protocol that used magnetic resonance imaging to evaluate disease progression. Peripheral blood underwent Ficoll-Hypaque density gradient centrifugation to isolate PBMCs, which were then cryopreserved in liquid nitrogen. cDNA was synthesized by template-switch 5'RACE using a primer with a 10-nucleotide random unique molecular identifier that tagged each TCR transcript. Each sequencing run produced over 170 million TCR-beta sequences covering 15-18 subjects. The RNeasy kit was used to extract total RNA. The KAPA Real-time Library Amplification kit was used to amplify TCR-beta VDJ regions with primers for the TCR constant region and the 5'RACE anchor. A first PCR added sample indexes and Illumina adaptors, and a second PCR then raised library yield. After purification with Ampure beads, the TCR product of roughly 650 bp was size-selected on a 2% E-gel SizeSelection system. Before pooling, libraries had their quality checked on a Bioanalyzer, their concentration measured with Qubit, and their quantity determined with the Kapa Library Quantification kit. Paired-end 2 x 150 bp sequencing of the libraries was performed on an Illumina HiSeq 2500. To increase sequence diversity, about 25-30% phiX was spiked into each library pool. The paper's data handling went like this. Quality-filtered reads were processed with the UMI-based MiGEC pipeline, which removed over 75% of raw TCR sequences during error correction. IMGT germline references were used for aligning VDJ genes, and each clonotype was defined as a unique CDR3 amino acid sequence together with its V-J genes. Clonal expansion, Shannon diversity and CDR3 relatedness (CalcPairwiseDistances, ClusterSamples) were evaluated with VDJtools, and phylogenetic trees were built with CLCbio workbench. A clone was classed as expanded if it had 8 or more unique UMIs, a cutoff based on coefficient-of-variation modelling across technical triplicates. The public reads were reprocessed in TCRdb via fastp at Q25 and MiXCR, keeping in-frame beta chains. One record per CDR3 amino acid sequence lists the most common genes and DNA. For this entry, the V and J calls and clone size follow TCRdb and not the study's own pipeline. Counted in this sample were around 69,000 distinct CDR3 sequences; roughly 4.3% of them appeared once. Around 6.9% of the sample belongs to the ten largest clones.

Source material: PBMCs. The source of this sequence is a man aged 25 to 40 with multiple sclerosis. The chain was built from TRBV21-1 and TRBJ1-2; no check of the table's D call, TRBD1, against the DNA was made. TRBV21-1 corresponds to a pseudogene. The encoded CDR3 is CASSKRGPGWYGYTF. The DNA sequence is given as TGTGCCAGCAGCAAGAGGGGACCAGGGTGGTATGGCTACACCTTC.